This T cell receptor (beta chain) was observed in a study of T cells after yellow fever vaccination. This clonotype has more than one count but fewer than ten. General study results and limits: Although most clonotypes did not, a small share appeared in both CD4 and CD8 compartments.

A universal primer site and UMIs were added as TCR cDNA was made by 5'RACE template switching. One entry per CDR3 protein, called by TCRdb with MiXCR from the 5' RACE reads. The sample lists more than 75,000 distinct CDR3 sequences; around 9.8% were seen once. The J segment lost 10 bases and the V segment lost 2 bases, leaving 11 bases of the junction unmatched. Germline-derived CDR1 and CDR2 are SGHDT and YYEEEE. This CDR3 contains 15 residues. The chain uses TRBV5-6 and TRBJ2-1; 8 nucleotides match TRBD1. The clonotype was recovered from a man aged 18 to 35 who received the YFV17D yellow fever vaccine. Sequenced material: CD8+ T cells not binding an NS4B(214-222) dextramer, sorted from PBMCs, taken about 2 weeks after the first yellow fever vaccination. CDR3 sequence: CASSFVSRGQWEQFF. Written as DNA, the CDR3 is TGTGCCAGCAGCTTTGTCAGCAGGGGGCAATGGGAGCAGTTCTTC.